Listed below are T cell receptor beta chains from one sample, sequenced in a study of blood T cell repertoires in COVID-19. Clones were sequenced by immunoSEQ multiplex PCR, and TCRdb holds only the in-frame ones, with some missing. This sample has about 80,000 clones; around 80% occur once, and the top ten carry 21%. The sequenced material came from peripheral blood. The receptors were sampled from a human donor in a cohort sampled during active COVID-19. Both conserved end residues are part of each CDR3. Each record gives: clone size, V gene, J gene, CDR3 protein. Only some rows state a clone size, as once, few, many or a class for expanded clones.

clone_size: few; v_call: TRBV11-2; j_call: TRBJ1-1; cdr3_aa: CASSAGGRGTEAFF
clone_size: -; v_call: TRBV30; j_call: TRBJ1-6; cdr3_aa: CAWKGQGTSPLHF
clone_size: -; v_call: TRBV15; j_call: TRBJ1-2; cdr3_aa: CATSRDLESYGYTF
clone_size: once; v_call: TRBV19; j_call: TRBJ2-3; cdr3_aa: CASTRTGVDTQYF
clone_size: -; v_call: TRBV28; j_call: TRBJ2-5; cdr3_aa: CASSYPGGPRETQYF
clone_size: -; v_call: TRBV5-1; j_call: TRBJ1-6; cdr3_aa: CASSLGQAYNSPLHF
clone_size: -; v_call: TRBV6-5; j_call: TRBJ1-6; cdr3_aa: CASWGGNSPLHF
clone_size: -; v_call: TRBV28; j_call: TRBJ1-2; cdr3_aa: CASLTNPKIGYTF
clone_size: -; v_call: TRBV28; j_call: TRBJ2-5; cdr3_aa: CASSSRANQETQYF
clone_size: -; v_call: TRBV7-6; j_call: TRBJ2-1; cdr3_aa: CASSRPRTSGGNYNEQFF
clone_size: -; v_call: TRBV3-1/TRBV3-2; j_call: TRBJ1-2; cdr3_aa: CASSRQGAESNYGYTF
clone_size: -; v_call: TRBV2; j_call: TRBJ2-1; cdr3_aa: CASTEGASGGGEQFF
clone_size: -; v_call: TRBV7-9; j_call: TRBJ1-4; cdr3_aa: CASSRTGVNEKLFF
clone_size: -; v_call: TRBV12-5; j_call: TRBJ2-7; cdr3_aa: CASGLVVGRTTKQYF
clone_size: few; v_call: TRBV6-5; j_call: TRBJ1-6; cdr3_aa: CASRDRGRSPLHF
clone_size: -; v_call: TRBV5-1; j_call: TRBJ2-2; cdr3_aa: CASSPGGGGGELFF
clone_size: -; v_call: TRBV11-3; j_call: TRBJ2-3; cdr3_aa: CASSRSGVGTDTQYF
clone_size: few; v_call: TRBV6-5; j_call: TRBJ2-5; cdr3_aa: CASRPPRGVETQYF
clone_size: -; v_call: TRBV6-5; j_call: TRBJ2-7; cdr3_aa: CASTRSAGFYEQYF
clone_size: few; v_call: TRBV19; j_call: TRBJ2-7; cdr3_aa: CASSLRQGVVYEQYF
clone_size: -; v_call: TRBV4-1; j_call: TRBJ1-2; cdr3_aa: CASSQERGTGDGYTF
clone_size: -; v_call: TRBV9; j_call: TRBJ1-4; cdr3_aa: CASSFGQSTNEKLFF
clone_size: -; v_call: TRBV29-1; j_call: TRBJ1-3; cdr3_aa: CSVAAGGNTIYF
clone_size: -; v_call: TRBV4-1; j_call: TRBJ2-7; cdr3_aa: CASSQDEGGGAYEQYF
clone_size: -; v_call: TRBV19; j_call: TRBJ1-4; cdr3_aa: CASSTRDRPGEKLFF
clone_size: -; v_call: TRBV5-4; j_call: TRBJ2-5; cdr3_aa: CASSLGDTWETQYF
clone_size: once; v_call: TRBV5-6; j_call: TRBJ1-2; cdr3_aa: CASSPGTGAGYTF
clone_size: -; v_call: TRBV7-9; j_call: TRBJ2-1; cdr3_aa: CASSYRRGHFNEQFF
clone_size: -; v_call: TRBV7-2; j_call: TRBJ1-2; cdr3_aa: CASSLARGYGYTF
clone_size: -; v_call: TRBV5-4; j_call: TRBJ1-1; cdr3_aa: CASSLTVSTEAFF
clone_size: -; v_call: TRBV4-2; j_call: TRBJ1-2; cdr3_aa: CASSQDGSYGYTF
clone_size: few; v_call: TRBV30; j_call: TRBJ1-5; cdr3_aa: CAWSVQVYQPQHF
clone_size: few; v_call: TRBV15; j_call: TRBJ2-3; cdr3_aa: CATSRGTRTDTQYF
clone_size: once; v_call: TRBV4-2; j_call: TRBJ2-7; cdr3_aa: CASSQVAGTGLSYEQYF
clone_size: -; v_call: TRBV6-5; j_call: TRBJ1-4; cdr3_aa: CASLGSSGELFF
clone_size: -; v_call: TRBV5-1; j_call: TRBJ2-3; cdr3_aa: CASSRGGTTDTQYF
clone_size: -; v_call: TRBV19; j_call: TRBJ2-2; cdr3_aa: CASTLMYAHGQGFTGELFF
clone_size: -; v_call: TRBV5-1; j_call: TRBJ2-1; cdr3_aa: CASSADGQGEQFF
clone_size: -; v_call: TRBV19; j_call: TRBJ1-2; cdr3_aa: CASSLGRRANYGYTF
clone_size: -; v_call: TRBV7-9; j_call: TRBJ2-7; cdr3_aa: CASSFRQGGEQYF
clone_size: -; v_call: TRBV7-2; j_call: TRBJ2-3; cdr3_aa: CASSLVGGATLTDTQYF
clone_size: -; v_call: TRBV18; j_call: TRBJ2-7; cdr3_aa: CASSPKTSGGTYEQYF
clone_size: many; v_call: TRBV6-2/TRBV6-3; j_call: TRBJ1-1; cdr3_aa: CASSISDRISGEAFF
clone_size: few; v_call: TRBV2; j_call: TRBJ1-2; cdr3_aa: CASSEMARSASYTF
clone_size: -; v_call: TRBV27; j_call: TRBJ2-7; cdr3_aa: CASSLSFRTGDFHEQYF